This TCR beta chain emerged from a study of OX40 agonist ivuxolimab in advanced cancers. Turning to the overall study: Ivuxolimab, which targeted the costimulatory receptor OX40 (CD134), was an agonistic, fully human IgG2 monoclonal antibody. Patients were allowed to have had prior anti-PD-1, anti-PD-L1 or anti-CTLA-4 therapy, and more than 35% of the dose-escalation patients had been treated with checkpoint inhibitors. Among the roughly 54 dose-escalation patients, some 19 had hepatocellular carcinoma, some 15 melanoma, 9 renal cell carcinoma and 9 head and neck cancer. Partial responses were achieved by three dose-escalation patients, of whom one had hepatocellular carcinoma and two had cutaneous melanoma. Peripheral TCRbeta sequencing aimed to test whether ivuxolimab altered TCR sequence diversity and caused clonal T-cell expansion. The paper covers the monotherapy dose-escalation part of the phase I ivuxolimab trial, which included N ≈ 57 patients. The dose-escalation cohort was roughly 80% male with a mean age of approximately 60 years, ranging from about 23 to 85. Intravenous ivuxolimab was administered to patients every 2 weeks at six dose levels: 0.01, 0.1, 0.3, 1.5, 3 and 10 mg/kg.

Study-wide conclusions, independent of this receptor: Partial responders in the 0.1-3.0 mg/kg groups had among the lowest normalized peripheral clonal expansion, especially among CD8+ T cells. Antigen specificity was not determined for the clonally expanded peripheral T cells. At doses of 0.1 to 3.0 mg/kg, clonal expansion of both CD4+ and CD8+ blood T cells was observed from baseline to week 6. Low levels of normalized T-cell clonal expansion were also seen in some patients who did not respond. After ivuxolimab, CD8+ T cells had more expanded clones than CD4+ T cells on average.

Genomic DNA was extracted from sorted cells for sequencing of the TCRbeta CDR3 region. The immunoSEQ Assay was used for sequencing of TCRbeta CDR3 regions. TCRdb limited this immuneACCESS table to in-frame rearrangements with V and J called. A share of clones is missing; checked studies link under half to unresolved V genes, and the rest is unexplained. The sample table records about 94,000 clones; approximately 94% of these occur just once. The top ten constitute around 0.17% of the sample. A note on this clone: Its antigen is unknown. Qualities for individual bases were not recorded, and no much larger clone is one base off.

The trial excluded patients who had a history of autoimmune disease or who were on systemic immunosuppression. Peripheral blood for TCR sequencing was collected from all dose cohorts at baseline, on cycle 4 day 1, and on cycle 7 day 1. The samples were drawn from a first-in-human, open-label, multicenter phase I dose-escalation trial of ivuxolimab. Adults with locally advanced or metastatic head and neck squamous cell, hepatocellular, melanoma or renal cell carcinoma were enrolled in the trial. CD4+ and CD8+ T cells were sorted separately from peripheral blood before TCR sequencing. The CDR3 goes from the cysteine to the phenylalanine over 17 residues. This entry keeps only the CDR3 DNA: 51 bases, framed from base 1. From the germline V gene (reference sequence), CDR1 is SGHNT and CDR2 is YYREEE. V is cut back by 4 bases and J by 0 bases, with 6 bases in the junction unmatched.

The chain uses TRBV5-4 and TRBJ2-1; 11 nucleotides in the junction match TRBD2. Sample: CD4+ or CD8+ T cells sorted from blood, taken in a trial of the OX40 agonist ivuxolimab. This sequence originates from an adult with an advanced solid tumor such as melanoma, head and neck, liver or kidney cancer. In nucleotide form, the sequence is TGTGCCAGCAGCCCGGGACTAGCGGACTCCTCCTACAATGAGCAGTTCTTC. This gives the protein CASSPGLADSSYNEQFF.